This T cell receptor (beta chain) originates from a study of blood T cells in healthy people across ages. Overall study results and limits: When one million T cells were used, diversity estimates were thought to be underestimates.

The sample holds a few counts of this clonotype. Antigen specificity is unknown. Per the germline V gene, CDR1 is DFQATT and CDR2 is SNEGSKA (reference sequence). The CDR3 totals 15 residues. V gave up 0 bases and J gave up 1 base, with 10 bases separating them. A second 7 to 11 cycle PCR used barcoded and J-beta primers. Each cDNA molecule was tagged by a template-switch adaptor with 12 random nucleotides. Each CDR3 protein is one row after TCRdb ran MiXCR on the 5' RACE reads. Counted here are approximately 690,000 distinct CDR3 sequences, around 41% occurring once; the ten biggest clones make up approximately 29%.

Sequencing used blood. The TCR sequence derives from a man older than 75 in good health. The chain recombines TRBV20-1 with TRBJ1-3; no clear D gene. The CDR3 DNA sequence: TGCAGTGCTAGAGATTCTAGCAGGTCTGGAAACACCATATATTTT. Residues: CSARDSSRSGNTIYF.